The clone carrying this TCR beta chain was counted ten times or more. Its target is unknown. The data were obtained in a study of post-analysis software for immune sequencing data. Study outcomes and limitations: Significantly lower normalized Chao1 diversity was seen in multiple sclerosis patients than in controls. Roughly five TRBV segments, including TRBV5-6, TRBV5-1 and TRBV20-1, were more frequent in patients than controls.

Unique molecular identifiers were built into the TCR beta cDNA libraries. TCRdb reprocessed the PCR reads with MiXCR, giving one entry per CDR3 protein. The sample carries roughly 180,000 distinct CDR3 sequences, about 30% recorded once. The CDR3 runs 15 residues. V lost 7 bases, J lost 0 bases, and 8 bases stayed unmatched. Germline assignment: CDR1 SQVTM and CDR2 ANQGSEA. The V gene is TRBV29-1, the J gene TRBJ1-2; 10 bases line up with TRBD1. The sequenced sample consisted of blood. The TCR comes from a girl between 10 and 17 years old with multiple sclerosis. The CDR3 reads CSALRDRGSNYGYTF. The CDR3 DNA is TGCAGCGCACTCCGGGACAGGGGATCTAACTATGGCTACACCTTC.